The present entry profiles one T cell receptor (beta chain) with its context. Its matching antigen is unknown. The sample originates from a study of cytomegalovirus exposure and HLA in healthy donors. About the study: HLA-typed donors contributed some 83 million unique TCRs, which were held in an early data release. Broader study findings: Researchers counted around 180 TCR beta chains as cytomegalovirus-associated. Most of the TCR beta V segments (in an earlier analysis) were productive either about 87% or about 30% of the time.

The V gene lost 0 bases and the J gene lost 4 bases, with 7 bases spanning the gap. This CDR3 has 15 residues. Germline values: CDR1 MNHNY, CDR2 SVGAGI (reference sequence). Amplification used 60 Vbeta primers and 13 Jbeta primers. TCRdb's copy holds only in-frame clones and misses some; the assay was immunoSEQ multiplex PCR. The table has about 120,000 clones, under 85% seen once. What was sequenced was PBMCs. This sequence joins TRBV6-6 and TRBJ1-6; possibly TRBD1 for D (6 bases). This sequence was found in a man aged 40-55 years in good health and CMV-seropositive. The CDR3 spells CASSYSQGYNSPLHF. The CDR3 nucleotides read TGTGCCAGCAGTTACTCACAGGGATATAATTCACCCCTCCACTTT.